This T cell receptor beta chain was profiled in a study of cytomegalovirus exposure and HLA in healthy donors. Overall study findings and caveats: Sequencing had likely introduced a cluster of highly shared sequence variants as an artifact. The authors assumed roughly uniform sequencing depth across donors for presence/absence analyses. Later work showed greater clonal expansion in HLA-associated TCR beta chains than in equally common others.

Notes on this clone: Antigen specificity is unknown.

The CDR3 spans 14 residues. Trimming cost V 7 bases and J 2 bases; bases outside gene matches: 6. Germline CDR1 SGHNT, CDR2 YYREEE (reference sequence). Researchers ran the PCR with 60 Vbeta and 13 Jbeta primers. Clones were sequenced by immunoSEQ multiplex PCR, and TCRdb holds only the in-frame ones, with some missing. Of 110,000 or so clones in the sample, roughly 73% were seen once. The donors, nominally healthy at sampling, likely had unrecorded immune exposures. The sequence was obtained from a woman aged 40 to 55 in good health and CMV-seropositive. The rearrangement uses TRBV5-4 and TRBJ2-7, with 10 bases aligning to TRBD2. Sample: PBMCs. The CDR3 is CASSTLAGTYEQYF. CDR3 in DNA: TGTGCCAGCTCAACACTAGCGGGGACCTACGAGCAGTACTTC.